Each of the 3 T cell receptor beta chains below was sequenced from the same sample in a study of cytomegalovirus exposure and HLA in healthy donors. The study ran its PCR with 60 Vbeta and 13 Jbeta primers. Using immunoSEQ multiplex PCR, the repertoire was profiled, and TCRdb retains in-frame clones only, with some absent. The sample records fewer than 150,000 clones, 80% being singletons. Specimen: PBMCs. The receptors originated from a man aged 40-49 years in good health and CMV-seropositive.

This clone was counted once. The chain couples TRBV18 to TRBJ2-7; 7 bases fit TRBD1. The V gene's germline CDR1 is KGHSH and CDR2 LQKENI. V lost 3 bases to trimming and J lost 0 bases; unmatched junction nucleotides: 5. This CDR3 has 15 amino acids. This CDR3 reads CASSPGTARSYEQYF. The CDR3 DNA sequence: TGTGCCAGCTCACCCGGGACAGCGCGCTCCTACGAGCAGTACTTC.

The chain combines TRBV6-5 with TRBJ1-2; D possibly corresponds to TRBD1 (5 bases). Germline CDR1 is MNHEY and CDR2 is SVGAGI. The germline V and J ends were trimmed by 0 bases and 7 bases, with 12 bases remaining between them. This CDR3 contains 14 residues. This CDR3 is CASSYSGGTGGYTF. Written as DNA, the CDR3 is TGTGCCAGCAGTTACTCGGGCGGCACAGGTGGCTACACCTTC.

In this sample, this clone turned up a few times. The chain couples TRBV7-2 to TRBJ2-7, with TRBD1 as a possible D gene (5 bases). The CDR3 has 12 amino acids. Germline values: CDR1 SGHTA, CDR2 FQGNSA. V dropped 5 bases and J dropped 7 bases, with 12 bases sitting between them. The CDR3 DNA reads TGTGCCAGCAGCAGGGGTTTTGGAGAGCAGTACTTC. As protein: CASSRGFGEQYF.